This TCR beta chain is drawn from a study of blood T cell repertoires in COVID-19. Study summary: T cells, B-cell-depleted T cells, or PBMCs supplied cDNA or gDNA.

This clone showed up just once. The study assigned cohorts using participant-reported clinical history. V gave up 6 bases and J gave up 1 base; unmatched junction bases: 9. CDR1 SGHNT and CDR2 YYREEE come from the germline V gene (reference sequence). The CDR3 spans 15 residues. Original processing notes: Amplification of reference gene primers provided the estimated nucleated cell counts. The assay was immunoSEQ multiplex PCR, and TCRdb's table has in-frame clones only and misses some. D and trimming were read from the DNA, whereas the V and J calls and clone size are those reported in that table. The sample consists of some 190,000 clones, about 83% of them appearing once.

The receptor's source is a man aged 35 to 55 with acute COVID-19. This chain links TRBV5-4 with TRBJ1-1, with 7 bases fitting TRBD1. The sequenced material came from PBMCs or T cells enriched from blood (not recorded which). The CDR3 reads CASTPAGTENTEAFF. The CDR3 nucleotides read TGTGCCAGCACCCCTGCCGGGACAGAGAACACTGAAGCTTTCTTT.